This entry describes one TCR beta chain. These data originate in a study of control samples from healthy donors and cancer patients. The germline V gene encodes CDR1 MNHEY and CDR2 SVGAGI. The CDR3 runs 14 residues. V lost 7 bases to trimming and J lost 2 bases, with 13 bases between them. Libraries were prepared by immunoSEQ multiplex PCR; TCRdb keeps only in-frame clonotypes and omits some of them. Here the sample spans about 40,000 clones, more than 70% being singletons. The sample was PBMCs. The receptor was isolated from a woman in her sixties or seventies with lung cancer. The chain carries TRBV6-5 and TRBJ2-3, with a possible D match to TRBD2 (6 bases). The CDR3 DNA sequence: TGTGCCAGCACCCCCGGGGGTTACACAGATACGCAGTATTTT. Translation gives CASTPGGYTDTQYF.